One sample yielded the 21 T cell receptor beta chains listed below, sequenced in a study of cytotoxic CD8 clonotypes in ibrutinib-treated CLL. Using immunoSEQ multiplex PCR, the repertoire was profiled, and TCRdb retains in-frame clones only, with some absent. Counted here are 130,000 to 150,000 clones, 85% to 95% occurring once; the ten biggest clones make up about a tenth. Sequencing was performed on PBMCs, taken after 12 months of ibrutinib treatment. The receptors originated from a human donor with chronic lymphocytic leukemia.

V gene TRBV7-3 combines with J gene TRBJ1-1; no clear D. Trimming cost V 5 bases and J 0 bases, with 7 bases left between them. The length of the CDR3 is 13 residues. Germline-derived CDR1 and CDR2 are SGHTA and FQGTGA. The CDR3 protein is CASSVRVNTEAFF. The CDR3 DNA reads TGTGCCAGCAGCGTCCGAGTGAACACTGAAGCTTTCTTT.

There are a few counts of this clone. The rearrangement links TRBV6-5 to TRBJ1-2; D perhaps matches TRBD1 (5 bases). V was shortened by 6 bases and J by 3 bases, with 11 bases between the two germline ends. The germline V gene encodes CDR1 MNHEY and CDR2 SVGAGI. The CDR3 totals 13 residues. The CDR3 coding sequence is TGTGCCAGCAGACTGAGACAGTACTATGGCTACACCTTC. It is translated as CASRLRQYYGYTF.

The rearrangement links TRBV7-2 to TRBJ1-1; no definite D call. Germline CDR1 reads SGHTA; CDR2 reads FQGNSA. CDR3 length: 12 residues. Trimming removed 3 bases at V and 5 bases at J, with 7 bases between. The CDR3 DNA follows: TGTGCCAGCAGCTTTTTTAGGACTGAAGCTTTCTTT. Translating gives CASSFFRTEAFF. The whole variable domain, remainder taken from reference TRBV7-2 and TRBJ1-1, is GAGVSQSPSNKVTEKGKDVELRCDPISGHTALYWYRQSLGQGLEFLIYFQGNSAPDKSGLPSDRFSAERTGGSVSTLTIQRTQQEDSAVYLCASSFFRTEAFFGQGTRLTVV.

The V gene is TRBV13, the J gene TRBJ2-1; D possibly corresponds to TRBD2 (5 bases). Trimming took off 1 base at V and 0 bases at J, with 13 bases between the two ends. CDR3 size: 17 residues. Per the germline V gene, CDR1 is PRHDT and CDR2 is FYEKMQ (reference sequence). The CDR3 sequence is CASSLVSRTSSYNEQFF. The DNA of the CDR3 is TGTGCCAGCAGCTTAGTCTCCAGGACTTCCTCCTACAATGAGCAGTTCTTC.

The rearrangement joins TRBV20-1 to TRBJ2-5, with D unresolved. The V gene lost 1 base and the J gene lost 6 bases, with 6 bases spanning the gap. The CDR3 covers 11 residues. Germline values: CDR1 DFQATT, CDR2 SNEGSKA (reference sequence). The CDR3 region has the DNA TGCAGTGCTAGAGTAGGAAAGACCCAGTACTTC. It encodes CSARVGKTQYF.

This clone occurred once. J is TRBJ1-2 and V is TRBV29-1; the D is unclear. CDR3 size: 13 residues. Germline values: CDR1 SQVTM, CDR2 ANQGSEA. The V gene lost 3 bases and the J gene lost 1 base, with 9 bases spanning the gap. The DNA for the CDR3 is TGCAGCGTTGAGGAGGCACTTAACTATGGCTACACCTTC. The encoded protein is CSVEEALNYGYTF. Full variable domain (outside the CDR3, taken from reference TRBV29-1 and TRBJ1-2): SAVISQKPSRDICQRGTSLTIQCQVDSQVTMMFWYRQQPGQSLTLIATANQGSEATYESGFVIDKFPISRPNLTFSTLTVSNMSPEDSSIYLCSVEEALNYGYTFGSGTRLTVV.

The CDR3, as DNA: TGTGCCAGCACCGGGCGGGCAGATACGCAGTATTTT. Its protein product is CASTGRADTQYF. The V gene is TRBV6-5, the J gene TRBJ2-3, with a weak D call TRBD2 (5 bases). Germline assignment: CDR1 MNHEY and CDR2 SVGAGI. The CDR3 totals 12 residues. The germline V and J ends were trimmed by 7 bases and 4 bases, with 9 bases remaining between them.

The V call is TRBV29-1, the J call TRBJ2-3; D gene uncertain. CDR1 is SQVTM and CDR2 is ANQGSEA in the germline V gene. V was clipped by 3 bases and J by 14 bases, with 12 bases between them. The CDR3 has 10 residues. The CDR3 reads CSVDGPWRYF. The CDR3 DNA follows: TGCAGCGTTGACGGCCCGTGGCGGTATTTT.

V and J are TRBV4-2 and TRBJ2-7, with TRBD2 matching over 15 bases. The CDR3 has 15 residues. Germline CDR1 is LGHNA and CDR2 is YNFKEQ. After removal of 2 bases from V and 7 bases from J, the junction contained 3 bases not matched to a gene. CDR3 region: CASSQTGTSGREQYF. DNA of the CDR3: TGTGCCAGCAGCCAAACCGGGACTAGCGGGAGGGAGCAGTACTTC.

This chain uses TRBV18 with TRBJ2-3; D call uncertain. Trimming left V 3 bases short and J 2 bases short, with 6 bases between. This CDR3 is built from 13 residues. The germline V gene has CDR1 KGHSH and CDR2 LQKENI. CDR3 DNA: TGTGCCAGCTCACCGGTCCACACAGATACGCAGTATTTT. This sequence encodes CASSPVHTDTQYF.

The chain has TRBV28 and TRBJ1-2; D remains ambiguous. The CDR3 is made up of 11 amino acids. Deletions cut 10 bases from V and 8 bases from J, with 14 bases between. CDR1 MDHEN and CDR2 SYDVKM come from the germline V gene. The CDR3 region is CATLWGGGYTF. The CDR3 bases are TGTGCCACCTTATGGGGTGGGGGCTACACCTTC.

On this clone: The junction departs from germline at one end; a sequencing error may be responsible. This chain uses TRBV30 with TRBJ2-5, with unresolved D. CDR3 length: 11 residues. CDR1 is GTSNPN, CDR2 SVGIG, per germline (reference sequence). The CDR3 bases are TGTGCCTGGAGTGCGCAAGGGACCCAGTACTTC. Encoded protein: CAWSAQGTQYF.

The rearrangement links TRBV7-9 to TRBJ2-7; a weak D match, TRBD2 (6 bases). The CDR3 runs to 17 residues. V lost 1 base and J 7 bases, leaving 23 bases between the germline ends. CDR1 is SEHNR, CDR2 FQNEAQ, per germline (reference sequence). Here the CDR3 reads CASSLDSGESYSGEQYF. The CDR3 bases are TGTGCCAGCAGCTTAGATTCGGGGGAGAGCTATTCCGGGGAGCAGTACTTC.

The chain carries TRBV6-6 and TRBJ2-7; D is possibly TRBD2 (5 bases). This CDR3 has 14 amino acids. CDR1 and CDR2 (germline): MNHNY, SVGAGI (reference sequence). The V end lost 6 bases, the J end lost 3 bases, and 15 bases lay between the germline ends. CDR3 bases: TGTGCCAGCAGGGAGAGGGCAGCCGACTACGAGCAGTACTTC. It specifies CASRERAADYEQYF.

V and J are TRBV25-1 and TRBJ1-1; tentatively, D is TRBD1 (5 bases). Germline V gene lookup returns CDR1 MGHDK and CDR2 SYGVNS. Between the trimmed V and J ends, which lost 7 bases and 4 bases, there was a span of 7 bases. CDR3 size: 11 residues. Here the CDR3 reads CASMTATEAFF. DNA for the CDR3: TGTGCCAGCATGACAGCCACTGAAGCTTTCTTT. The full variable domain, in which reference TRBV25-1 and TRBJ1-1 provide the parts outside the CDR3, is EADIYQTPRYLVIGTGKKITLECSQTMGHDKMYWYQQDPGMELHLIHYSYGVNSTEKGDLSSESTVSRIRTEHFPLTLESARPSHTSQYLCASMTATEAFFGQGTRLTVV.

The sample holds one count of this clone. The chain links TRBV7-8 to TRBJ1-2; the D is unclear. The CDR3 loop spans 15 amino acids. The germline CDR1 and CDR2 sequences are SGHVS and FQNEAQ. Trimming left V 5 bases short and J 8 bases short, with 21 bases between. CDR3 sequence (DNA): TGTGCCAGCAGCCCGGTCGCAGTTAAAAGAGGGGGCTACACCTTC. Translated, it gives CASSPVAVKRGGYTF.

The chain uses TRBV6-5 and TRBJ2-2, with D possibly TRBD2 on 6 matching bases. Germline V gives CDR1 MNHEY, CDR2 SVGAGI. The CDR3 length is 13 residues. With 8 bases removed from V and 7 bases from J, the gap between germline ends came to 14 bases. The CDR3 bases are TGTGCCAGCCGCGGGATGCTTGGCGGGGAGCTGTTTTTT. This codes for CASRGMLGGELFF.

V gene TRBV28 combines with J gene TRBJ2-7, with no clear D. CDR3 length equals 13 residues. Germline V gene data show CDR1 as MDHEN and CDR2 as SYDVKM. Trimming removed 4 bases at V and 3 bases at J, with 10 bases between. The CDR3, as DNA: TGTGCCAGCAGTTCCCCCGGTCACTACGAGCAGTACTTC. Encoded protein: CASSSPGHYEQYF.

The V call is TRBV19, the J call TRBJ2-7, with 12 nucleotides matching TRBD1. The CDR3 loop spans 14 amino acids. Germline V gene data show CDR1 as LNHDA and CDR2 as SQIVND (reference sequence). The ends lost 4 bases at V and 7 bases at J; junction bases unmatched: 5. Written as DNA, the CDR3 is TGTGCCAGTAGTAAGGGACAGGGGGCATTTGAGCAGTACTTC. Translating gives CASSKGQGAFEQYF.

The chain carries TRBV10-2 and TRBJ2-5, with D hard to call. This CDR3 comprises 15 residues. The germline V gene has CDR1 WSHSY and CDR2 SAAADI. V shed 3 bases and J shed 3 bases, with 14 bases lying between them. CDR3 DNA: TGCGCCAGCAGTGATCAGGAGACACTAAAAGAGACCCAGTACTTC. Protein product: CASSDQETLKETQYF.

The chain employs TRBV25-1 and TRBJ2-7; tentatively, D is TRBD2 (5 bases). The V gene lost 4 bases and the J gene lost 11 bases, with 15 bases spanning the gap. CDR1 MGHDK and CDR2 SYGVNS come from the germline V gene. The CDR3 consists of 12 residues. The CDR3 DNA follows: TGTGCCAGCAGTGCTGGGGAGTGGGAGAAGTACTTC. Translating it yields CASSAGEWEKYF.